A single sample gave rise to the 21 T cell receptor beta chains below, sequenced in a study of cytomegalovirus exposure and HLA in healthy donors. The table came from immunoSEQ multiplex PCR; TCRdb's copy has only in-frame clones and leaves some out. The sample lists 100,000 to 150,000 clones; around 90% were seen once. Material for sequencing was PBMCs. All receptors derive from a woman in her late teens or twenties in good health and CMV-seronegative.

This CDR3 reads CASSLETRIPPDTQYF. CDR3 nucleotide sequence: TGTGCCAGCAGCTTAGAGACAAGAATCCCCCCAGATACGCAGTATTTT. The chain has TRBV13 and TRBJ2-3; D is unclear. The CDR3 is 16 residues long. Trimming stripped 1 base from V and 4 bases from J, with 15 bases between. Germline CDR1 reads PRHDT; CDR2 reads FYEKMQ (reference sequence).

The CDR3 region has the DNA TGTGCCTGGAGTGTCTGGCTCGGACTAGCGGGAGGGCGTACAGATACGCAGTATTTT. It is translated as CAWSVWLGLAGGRTDTQYF. The genes are TRBV30 and TRBJ2-3; 15 nucleotides line up with TRBD2. Germline V lookup: CDR1 GTSNPN, CDR2 SVGIG (reference sequence). The CDR3 totals 19 residues. J lost 3 bases, V lost 0 bases, and 10 bases had no gene match. The variable domain in full, with the rest retrieved from reference TRBV30 and TRBJ2-3, is SQTIHQWPATLVQPVGSPLSLECTVEGTSNPNLYWYRQAAGRGLQLLFYSVGIGQISSEVPQNLSASRPQDRQFILSSKKLLLSDSGFYLCAWSVWLGLAGGRTDTQYFGPGTRLTVL.

V gene TRBV7-3 combines with J gene TRBJ2-7; 8 positions match TRBD1. After removal of 0 bases from V and 6 bases from J, the junction contained 10 bases not matched to a gene. Germline V CDR1 and CDR2: SGHTA, FQGTGA. This CDR3 contains 16 residues. The CDR3 reads CASSLTTGTGSSEQYF. The DNA for the CDR3 is TGTGCCAGCAGCTTAACGACCGGGACAGGATCGTCCGAGCAGTACTTC.

Points on this clone: Within the sample, other DNA sequences also encode this same CDR3. The V gene is TRBV18, the J gene TRBJ2-7; the D gene is possibly TRBD2 (6 bases). The CDR3 spans 13 residues. Germline-derived CDR1 and CDR2 are KGHSH and LQKENI. The V gene lost 3 bases and the J gene lost 1 base, with 7 bases spanning the gap. CDR3 sequence: CASSPGGSYEQYF. CDR3 in DNA: TGTGCCAGCTCACCGGGGGGATCCTACGAGCAGTACTTC.

This chain uses TRBV2 with TRBJ2-5, with 7 bases lining up with TRBD1. This CDR3 contains 13 residues. V lost 8 bases to trimming and J lost 12 bases; unmatched junction nucleotides: 15. Germline V lookup: CDR1 SNHLY, CDR2 FYNNEI. The DNA for the CDR3 is TGTGCCAGCTCTCGGGCAGGGGGTAGGATTAAGTACTTC. Its translation is CASSRAGGRIKYF.

The chain couples TRBV27 to TRBJ1-2, with 7 bases that match TRBD1. CDR1 and CDR2 (germline): MNHEY, SMNVEV (reference sequence). V trimming: 7 bases; J trimming: 4 bases; junction bases outside the gene matches: 12. The CDR3 extends over 15 amino acids. The CDR3 spells CASTPRQGPSYGYTF. CDR3 DNA sequence: TGTGCCAGCACCCCACGACAGGGCCCCAGCTATGGCTACACCTTC.

The rearrangement joins TRBV28 to TRBJ2-2; D might be TRBD2 (6 bases). Germline lookup yields CDR1 MDHEN and CDR2 SYDVKM. The CDR3 sequence is 14 residues long. Between the trimmed V and J ends, which lost 4 bases and 3 bases, there was a span of 9 bases. The CDR3 DNA is TGTGCCAGCAGTTACTCGGGGGACACCGGGGAGCTGTTTTTT. Its translation: CASSYSGDTGELFF.

The J gene is TRBJ1-1, the V gene TRBV29-1, with D tentatively TRBD1 (5 bases). Deletions cut 2 bases from V and 7 bases from J, with 17 bases between. The CDR3 has 14 amino acids. Germline lookup yields CDR1 SQVTM and CDR2 ANQGSEA. The CDR3 region has the DNA TGCAGCGTTGAAAGGGCAGGGTGGGGTTATGAAGCTTTCTTT. Encoded protein: CSVERAGWGYEAFF.

The V gene is TRBV5-4, the J gene TRBJ2-5; 16 positions match TRBD2. The CDR3 extends over 17 amino acids. Trimming at V came to 3 bases and at J to 6 bases, leaving 8 bases not matched to a gene. Germline-derived CDR1 and CDR2 are SGHNT and YYREEE (reference sequence). The CDR3 region has the DNA TGTGCCAGCAGCTCCGGGACTAGCGGGGGGGCTCGGAAGACCCAGTACTTC. It translates to CASSSGTSGGARKTQYF.

This chain joins TRBV2 and TRBJ1-1; D is perhaps TRBD1 (6 bases). V gave up 7 bases and J gave up 1 base, with 22 bases separating them. The CDR3 is made up of 17 amino acids. Germline values: CDR1 SNHLY, CDR2 FYNNEI. The CDR3 here is CASKPKHRVGRNTEAFF. The CDR3 DNA follows: TGTGCCAGCAAACCCAAGCACAGGGTCGGGCGGAACACTGAAGCTTTCTTT. The full variable domain, with the rest looked up from reference TRBV2 and TRBJ1-1, is EPEVTQTPSHQVTQMGQEVILRCVPISNHLYFYWYRQILGQKVEFLVSFYNNEISEKSEIFDDQFSVERPDGSNFTLKIRSTKLEDSAMYFCASKPKHRVGRNTEAFFGQGTRLTVV.

V gene TRBV6-1 combines with J gene TRBJ2-7; D is unresolved. Trimming removed 5 bases at V and 6 bases at J, with 11 bases between. This CDR3 is 12 amino acids long. Looked up from germline, CDR1 is MNHNS and CDR2 is SASEGT. CDR3 DNA: TGTGCCAGCAGTCTGCGCCAGGTCGAGCAGTACTTC. Translation: CASSLRQVEQYF.

The genes are TRBV7-9 and TRBJ2-1, with TRBD2 matching over 13 bases. Per the germline V gene, CDR1 is SEHNR and CDR2 is FQNEAQ (reference sequence). After removal of 5 bases from V and 7 bases from J, the junction contained 11 bases not matched to a gene. CDR3 length: 17 residues. The DNA of the CDR3 is TGTGCCAGCAGCCCACGCCGACTAGCGGGGGGCCGGAATGAGCAGTTCTTC. Amino acid sequence: CASSPRRLAGGRNEQFF.

The J gene is TRBJ2-7, the V gene TRBV5-4, with 8 nucleotides matching TRBD1. The CDR3 contains 13 residues. Unmatched junction bases numbered 7, after V lost 4 bases and J lost 7 bases. Germline values: CDR1 SGHNT, CDR2 YYREEE (reference sequence). DNA for the CDR3: TGTGCCAGCAGCCCGGACAGGGTGGGTGAGCAGTACTTC. Protein sequence: CASSPDRVGEQYF.

This rearrangement joins TRBV11-2 to TRBJ2-3; TRBD2 matches 8 bases. Losses at the gene ends were 3 bases for V and 4 bases for J; bases not matched to a gene: 6. Per germline, CDR1 SGHAT and CDR2 FQNNGV. The CDR3 sequence is 15 residues long. DNA of the CDR3: TGTGCCAGCAGCTTCTTTCGGGGGGGGCCAGATACGCAGTATTTT. It is translated as CASSFFRGGPDTQYF. Drawing the rest from reference TRBV11-2 and TRBJ2-3, the complete variable domain is EAGVAQSPRYKIIEKRQSVAFWCNPISGHATLYWYQQILGQGPKLLIQFQNNGVVDDSQLPKDRFSAERLKGVDSTLKIQPAKLEDSAVYLCASSFFRGGPDTQYFGPGTRLTVL.

The chain employs TRBV27 and TRBJ2-1; TRBD1 agrees at 7 bases. The J segment lost 14 bases and the V segment lost 6 bases, leaving 7 bases of the junction unmatched. CDR1 and CDR2 from the germline V gene are MNHEY and SMNVEV (reference sequence). The CDR3 is 11 amino acids. CDR3 in DNA: TGTGCCAGCAGACACGGGACAGAGGAGTTCTTC. Protein product: CASRHGTEEFF.

V and J are TRBV27 and TRBJ2-4; tentative D call: TRBD2 (6 bases). Trimming took off 4 bases at V and 2 bases at J, with 15 bases between the two ends. This CDR3 comprises 16 residues. Germline CDR1 is MNHEY and CDR2 is SMNVEV (reference sequence). The CDR3 bases are TGTGCCAGCAGTTCGTCCCACGGGGGAACCAAAAACATTCAGTACTTC. Translated, it gives CASSSSHGGTKNIQYF.

The rearrangement uses TRBV29-1 and TRBJ2-2; 10 bases align to TRBD1. J lost 4 bases, V lost 5 bases, and 4 bases had no gene match. Per germline, CDR1 SQVTM and CDR2 ANQGSEA. The CDR3 is 14 amino acids. The CDR3 here is CSVSGTGVTGELFF. Here the CDR3 DNA reads TGCAGCGTTAGTGGGACAGGGGTCACCGGGGAGCTGTTTTTT.

The rearrangement joins TRBV19 to TRBJ1-2; 7 bases match TRBD1. The V segment lost 3 bases and the J segment 7 bases; nucleotides outside the gene matches: 11. Germline-derived CDR1 and CDR2 are LNHDA and SQIVND (reference sequence). CDR3 length: 15 residues. The CDR3 DNA reads as TGTGCCAGTAGTATCGACAGGGCGCCAAGTGGTGGCTACACCTTC. Translation: CASSIDRAPSGGYTF.

The rearrangement uses TRBV28 and TRBJ1-1; D gene ambiguous. The CDR3 spans 15 residues. CDR1 is MDHEN, CDR2 SYDVKM, per germline. The V and J ends lost 1 base and 0 bases respectively, with 9 bases between them. DNA for the CDR3: TGTGCCAGCAGTTTATATCCGGGGTTGAACACTGAAGCTTTCTTT. Protein: CASSLYPGLNTEAFF.

The rearrangement links TRBV5-1 to TRBJ2-7, with 7 bases aligning to TRBD2. V shed 9 bases, J shed 12 bases, and the junction held 12 bases outside the gene matches. Per the germline V gene, CDR1 is SGHRS and CDR2 is YFSETQ. This CDR3 contains 11 residues. CDR3 residues: CATSEGRVLYF. In DNA, the CDR3 is TGCGCCACCTCCGAGGGGAGGGTTTTGTACTTC. The whole variable domain, filled in from reference TRBV5-1 and TRBJ2-7, reads KAGVTQTPRYLIKTRGQQVTLSCSPISGHRSVSWYQQTPGQGLQFLFEYFSETQRNKGNFPGRFSGRQFSNSRSEMNVSTLELGDSALYLCATSEGRVLYFGPGTRLTVT.

The V gene is TRBV9, the J gene TRBJ1-1; D is unresolved. CDR3 length equals 15 residues. CDR1 is SGDLS and CDR2 is YYNGEE in the germline V gene. The V and J ends lost 0 bases and 0 bases respectively, with 9 bases between them. The CDR3 nucleotides read TGTGCCAGCAGCGTAGCTCACAGTATGAACACTGAAGCTTTCTTT. Protein sequence: CASSVAHSMNTEAFF.